This T cell receptor (beta chain) was documented in a study of blood T cell repertoires in COVID-19. Study at large: There were acute and convalescent COVID-19 samples, and they came from the United States, Italy and Spain. T cells, B-cell-depleted T cells, or PBMCs supplied cDNA or gDNA.

Original analysis: For nucleated cells, counts were estimated from reference gene primer amplification. Repertoires were generated with immunoSEQ multiplex PCR, while TCRdb's copy carries only in-frame clones and drops some. The DNA was the basis for D and trimming; V, J and clone size are from that table. The table has some 90,000 clones, 75% to 90% seen once. This receptor was obtained from a human donor in a cohort sampled during active COVID-19. Material for sequencing was peripheral blood.

CDR3 nucleotides: TGTGCCAGCAGCTGGACAAGCCAAGAGACCCAGTACTTC. It translates to CASSWTSQETQYF. The V and J genes are TRBV7-9 and TRBJ2-5; the D gene is possibly TRBD1 (5 bases). The CDR3 covers 13 residues. Germline loops: CDR1 SEHNR, CDR2 FQNEAQ (reference sequence). V was pared by 4 bases and J by 1 base, with 7 bases between.